The rows below give T cell receptor beta chains drawn from one sample of a study of glioma-infiltrating T cells after dendritic cell vaccination. TCRdb keeps only in-frame clones here, not all; method: immunoSEQ multiplex PCR. The repertoire consists of tens of thousands of clones, with about 91% occurring once and the leading ten covering around 5%. Material: blood, obtained after dendritic cell vaccination. These receptors came from a human donor with glioblastoma. CDR3s include the opening cysteine and the closing phenylalanine or tryptophan. The D gene is left open where the match is weak. For some rows the clone size is stated as once, few or many, or as a class when expanded; others skip it.

- TRBJ1-1 TRBV7-3 - TGTGCCAGCAGTCTACCGGGGAGATCTGAAGCTTTCTTT CASSLPGRSEAFF
TRBD1 TRBJ1-1 TRBV19 - TGTGCCAGTAGTATGCGGGACAGGGTGAACACTGAAGCTTTCTTT CASSMRDRVNTEAFF
- TRBJ2-2 TRBV28 - TGTGCCAGCACAGCCGGAGGCGCGAACACCGGGGAGCTGTTTTTT CASTAGGANTGELFF
TRBD2 TRBJ2-7 TRBV27 - TGTGCCAGCAGTTCAGACCCCGGGAGGCTCATCTCCTACGAGCAGTACTTC CASSSDPGRLISYEQYF
TRBD1 TRBJ1-3 TRBV7-8 - TGTGCCAGCAGCTTAGCGTCGGCAGGGGGGTTAGGTGGAAACACCATATATTTT CASSLASAGGLGGNTIYF
- TRBJ2-1 TRBV19 - TGTGCCAGTAGTATTCTGTTCGGGGTTAGATGGAATGAGCAGTTCTTC CASSILFGVRWNEQFF
TRBD2 TRBJ2-7 TRBV28 - TGTGCCAGCAGTTTATACCCGGGAGGGGATTACGAGCAGTACTTC CASSLYPGGDYEQYF
TRBD2 TRBJ2-7 TRBV29-1 - TGCAGCGTTGAAGAAAGGTCGGGGCTAGCGGGAGGCGAGCAGTACTTC CSVEERSGLAGGEQYF
TRBD1 TRBJ1-3 TRBV7-2 few TGTGCCAGCAGCATGGACAGGGCAGGAAACACCATATATTTT CASSMDRAGNTIYF
TRBD1 TRBJ1-1 TRBV18 once TGTGCCAGCTCACCGGGACAGGGGTTGAACACTGAAGCTTTCTTT CASSPGQGLNTEAFF
TRBD1 TRBJ1-1 TRBV5-1 - TGCGCCAGCACCCCCGGGACAGGGGGCGGGAGGAACACTGAAGCTTTCTTT CASTPGTGGGRNTEAFF
TRBD2 TRBJ2-7 TRBV9 - TGTGCCAGCAGCCGGCGGGGGGCCTACGAGCAGTACTTC CASSRRGAYEQYF
TRBD1 TRBJ2-7 TRBV5-1 - TGCGCCAGCAGCTTGTGGCAGGGGGCCTCCTACGAGCAGTACTTC CASSLWQGASYEQYF
- TRBJ2-3 TRBV28 - TGTGCCAGCAGTTTAGGCCATTCCACAGATACGCAGTATTTT CASSLGHSTDTQYF
TRBD1 TRBJ2-1 TRBV15 - TGTGCCACCAGCAGAGGGGGGACAGGGGTGGGCAATGAGCAGTTCTTC CATSRGGTGVGNEQFF
TRBD1 TRBJ1-1 TRBV30 - TGTGCCTGGAGCAATTGGGGGACAGACTACACTGAAGCTTTCTTT CAWSNWGTDYTEAFF
- TRBJ2-3 TRBV9 - TGTGCCAGCAGCGCTTCAGATACGCAGTATTTT CASSASDTQYF
- TRBJ1-1 TRBV6-5 - TGTGCCAGCAGTCTAGGACAGACACGGAACACTGAAGCTTTCTTT CASSLGQTRNTEAFF
- TRBJ1-5 TRBV4-2 once TGTGCCAGCAGCCAAGAGCCAGGGAACAATCAGCCCCAGCATTTT CASSQEPGNNQPQHF
TRBD1 TRBJ2-7 TRBV10-3 - TGTGCCATCAGTTGGACAGGGTCGAACGAGCAGTACTTC CAISWTGSNEQYF
TRBD1 TRBJ1-2 TRBV7-2 - TGTGCCAGCAGCAACCGGGACAGGAGCTTCTATGGCTACACCTTC CASSNRDRSFYGYTF
- TRBJ2-3 TRBV9 - TGTGCCAGCAGCACCCCCTTAGCGGAGACGGCCCTTGGAGATACGCAGTATTTT CASSTPLAETALGDTQYF
- TRBJ2-5 TRBV13 - TGTGCCAGCAGATTTTATAACCAAGAGACCCAGTACTTC CASRFYNQETQYF
- TRBJ1-2 TRBV28 - TGTGCCACCATTAAGGACATCCAAAGCCGGAGCTACACCTTC CATIKDIQSRSYTF
- TRBJ2-7 TRBV7-5 - TGTGCCAGAAGCTTAACAGCGGGAGGCCCCTACGAGCAGTACTTC CARSLTAGGPYEQYF
- TRBJ2-7 TRBV28 - TGTGCCAGCAGTTTTCTGATTGGGACTTACGAGCAGTACTTC CASSFLIGTYEQYF
- TRBJ2-1 TRBV6-5 - TGTGCCAGCAGTAACAGGGTGGCCAATGAGCAGTTCTTC CASSNRVANEQFF
- TRBJ1-2 TRBV7-2 - TGTGCCAGCAGCTTAGGCCCGGGTAGGGGCTACACCTTC CASSLGPGRGYTF
- TRBJ1-1 TRBV29-1 - TGCAGCGGAACCGAACAGGGCGGAGCTTTCTTT CSGTEQGGAFF
- TRBJ1-1 TRBV5-1 - TGCGCCAGCAGCTTGGCCTATAGGGGAAACACTGAAGCTTTCTTT CASSLAYRGNTEAFF
- TRBJ2-1 TRBV7-2 - TGTGCCAGCAGCTTAATCAGCAATGAGCAGTTCTTC CASSLISNEQFF
TRBD1 TRBJ1-2 TRBV5-1 - TGCGCCAGCAGCTTGTCCCGACAGGGAACTAACTATGGCTACACCTTC CASSLSRQGTNYGYTF
TRBD2 TRBJ2-1 TRBV14 - TGTGCCAGCAGCCAAAAAGCGGGACTCCCTTACAATGAGCAGTTCTTC CASSQKAGLPYNEQFF
TRBD1 TRBJ2-7 TRBV28 - TGTGCCAGCAGGGGTTGGGACAGGGGATACGGGGAGTACTTC CASRGWDRGYGEYF
- TRBJ2-1 TRBV2 - TGTGCCAGCAGGACGTGGGGGGTTGAGGGCGAGCAGTTCTTC CASRTWGVEGEQFF
TRBD1 TRBJ2-7 TRBV6-6 - TGTGCCAGCGGCACCGGGACAGTCTCCTACGAGCAGTACTTC CASGTGTVSYEQYF
- TRBJ2-7 TRBV28 - TGTGCCAGCAGTCCTGCAGGGGCCGGAGCCTACGAGCAGTACTTC CASSPAGAGAYEQYF